This note documents a single T cell receptor beta chain sequence. The antigen is unknown. This entry comes from a study of identical twins. Whole-study results and caveats: Abundant beta clonotypes from cord blood had fewer insertions, unlike memory repertoires, which showed none.

This CDR3 contains 14 residues. V was shortened by 0 bases and J by 5 bases, with 8 bases between the two germline ends. Germline V CDR1 and CDR2: SGHRS, YFSETQ. TCRdb re-called the 5' RACE reads through MiXCR, storing one row per CDR3 protein. The sample includes about 200,000 distinct CDR3 sequences, approximately 15% of them seen just once. These same records also appear under a second study, on T cells expressing NK-cell markers. As that study records: The eight sequenced donors comprised seven who were HCMV-seropositive and one who was seronegative.

V gene TRBV5-1 combines with J gene TRBJ2-2; D ambiguous. The receptor was isolated from a young woman in good health. Sequenced material: CD8+ T cells sorted from blood. CDR3 protein: CASSLGLGTGELFF. As DNA, the CDR3 is TGCGCCAGCAGCTTGGGCCTGGGGACCGGGGAGCTGTTTTTT.